This section outlines one TCR beta chain sequence together with its context. Antigen specificity is unknown. TCRdb processed the 5' RACE reads again and assigns one entry to each CDR3 protein, with no DNA. The listing contains 120,000 to 150,000 distinct CDR3 sequences. Germline V gives CDR1 MDHEN, CDR2 SYDVKM. CDR3 length: 13 amino acids. This entry belongs to a study of T cells expressing NK-cell markers. Overall study context: It was from sorted CD3+CD56+NKG2C+, CD3+CD56+NKG2C- and CD3+CD56-NKG2C+ T cells that TCR beta repertoires came.

Findings and caveats of the study: Of CD8+ T cells, about 1.0-8% belonged to dominant NKG2C+ clonotypes in roughly 6 donors.

This clonotype was obtained from a man younger than 30 in good health. The sequencing input was blood T cells: a sorted CD56 or NKG2C T cell subset, CD4+ or CD8+ T cells, or bulk PBMC T cells (not recorded which). The gene calls are TRBV28 and TRBJ2-5; TCRdb gives TRBD1 as the D gene, but with no DNA this cannot be confirmed. CDR3 residues: CASTLRGLETQYF. Combining the CDR3 with reference TRBV28 and TRBJ2-5 gives the whole variable domain DVKVTQSSRYLVKRTGEKVFLECVQDMDHENMFWYRQDPGLGLRLIYFSYDVKMKEKGDIPEGYSVSREKKERFSLILESASTNQTSMYLCASTLRGLETQYFGPGTRLLVL.